The following is a T cell receptor beta chain sequence with its context. What it binds is unknown. The record originates from a study of pediatric ulcerative colitis. The overall study: Ulcerative colitis patients had pancolitis or left-sided colitis, with confirming histology. Broader study findings: A couple of rectal CDR3 clonotypes occurred in all ulcerative colitis patients. Clonal expansions reduced rectal repertoire diversity in acute severe colitis. Two patients' blood samples yielded substantially fewer templates.

One to two pinch biopsies were taken from the rectum during colonoscopy. In germline, CDR1 is SGHRS, CDR2 YFSETQ. The V end lost 0 bases, the J end lost 6 bases, and 12 bases lay between the germline ends. CDR3 length: 14 amino acids. The repertoire was sequenced with immunoSEQ multiplex PCR; TCRdb's copy has only in-frame clones and lacks some. This table has about 35,000 clones, roughly 81% appearing once. The sequencing sample was made of gut tissue. The chain uses TRBV5-1 and TRBJ1-2; D possibly corresponds to TRBD1 (5 bases). The clonotype was recovered from a boy aged 5 to 17 with mild ulcerative colitis. The chain's CDR3 is CASSLEGSGNGYTF. DNA for the CDR3: TGCGCCAGCAGCTTGGAAGGATCAGGGAATGGCTACACCTTC.